These 6 T cell receptor beta chains were all obtained from the same sample, sequenced in a study of blood T cell repertoires in COVID-19. Using immunoSEQ multiplex PCR, the repertoire was profiled, and TCRdb retains in-frame clones only, with some absent. Among under 350,000 clones, approximately 85% were seen once, and the ten largest hold approximately 11%. Sequenced material: peripheral blood. These receptors were taken from a woman between 65 and 79 years old with acute or convalescent COVID-19.

The V call is TRBV10-3, the J call TRBJ2-2; the D is unclear. V lost 2 bases and J 9 bases, leaving 4 bases between the germline ends. This CDR3 is 11 amino acids long. Germline V gene lookup returns CDR1 ENHRY and CDR2 SYGVKD. The CDR3 nucleotides read TGTGCCATCAGTGAGGGCTGGGAGCTGTTTTTT. Translating gives CAISEGWELFF.

The gene calls are TRBV4-1 and TRBJ1-5, with 7 bases that match TRBD1. Looked up from germline, CDR1 is MGHRA and CDR2 is YSYEKL. V dropped 0 bases and J dropped 6; count of bases not matched to a gene: 11. This CDR3 spans 17 amino acids. The CDR3 is CASSQDLGGGAGQPQHF. The CDR3 bases are TGCGCCAGCAGCCAAGATTTAGGAGGGGGCGCGGGTCAGCCCCAGCATTTT.

This rearrangement joins TRBV11-2 to TRBJ1-1; D is unresolved. The germline gives CDR1 SGHAT, CDR2 FQNNGV. The CDR3 covers 15 residues. The germline V and J ends were trimmed by 6 bases and 1 base, with 15 bases remaining between them. The DNA for the CDR3 is TGTGCCAGCAGACCCCTCGCAGGCCGGAACACTGAAGCTTTCTTT. Translation gives CASRPLAGRNTEAFF.

The chain recombines TRBV6-6 with TRBJ1-6; tentatively, D is TRBD1 (6 bases). V lost 9 bases to trimming and J lost 3 bases, with 12 bases between them. The germline gives CDR1 MNHNY, CDR2 SVGAGI (reference sequence). The CDR3 length is 14 residues. The CDR3 reads CASGSTGYNSPLHF. CDR3 DNA: TGTGCCAGTGGGTCGACAGGCTATAATTCACCCCTCCACTTT.

This clone was seen more than once but under ten times. J is TRBJ2-1 and V is TRBV7-2; a possible D gene is TRBD1 (5 bases). The CDR3 is 15 residues long. V was cut by 3 bases and J by 7 bases, with 16 bases left in between. CDR1 and CDR2 from the germline V gene are SGHTA and FQGNSA. CDR3 region: CASSLKGQGGNEQFF. In DNA form, the CDR3 reads TGTGCCAGCAGCTTGAAAGGCCAGGGTGGGAATGAGCAGTTCTTC.

V usage is TRBV20-1 and J usage is TRBJ1-1, with D perhaps matching TRBD1 (5 bases). V was cut by 3 bases and J by 5 bases, with 16 bases left in between. From germline, CDR1 is DFQATT and CDR2 SNEGSKA (reference sequence). The CDR3 is 14 residues long. The CDR3 is CSASLHRRGTEAFF. For the CDR3, the DNA is TGCAGTGCTAGTCTTCACCGACGGGGGACTGAAGCTTTCTTT.